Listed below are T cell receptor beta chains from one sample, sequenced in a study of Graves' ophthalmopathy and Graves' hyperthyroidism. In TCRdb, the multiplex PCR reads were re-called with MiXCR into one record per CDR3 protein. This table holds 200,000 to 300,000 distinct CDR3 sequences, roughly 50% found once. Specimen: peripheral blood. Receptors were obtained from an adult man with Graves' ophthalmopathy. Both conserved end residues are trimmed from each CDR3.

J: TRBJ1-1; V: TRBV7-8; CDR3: ASSLDNREITF
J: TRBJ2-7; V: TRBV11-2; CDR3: ASSDSGQGDEQY
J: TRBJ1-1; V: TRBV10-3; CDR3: ASTVNGNTEAF
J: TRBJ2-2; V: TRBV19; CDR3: ASSIGGGYTGELF
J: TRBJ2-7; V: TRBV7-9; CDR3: ASSTTGSRGEQY
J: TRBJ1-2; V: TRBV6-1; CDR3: ASSPGTGRGGYT
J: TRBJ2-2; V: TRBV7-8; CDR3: ASTSIANTGELF
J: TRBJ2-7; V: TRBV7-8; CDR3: ASSLRTAERILSYEQY
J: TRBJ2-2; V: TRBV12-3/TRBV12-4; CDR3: ASKKEGLATGELF
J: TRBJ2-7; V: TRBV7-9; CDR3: ASSLGGAPVEEQY
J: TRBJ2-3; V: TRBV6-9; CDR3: ASSSRGADTQY
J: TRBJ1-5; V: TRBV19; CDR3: ASSMRGIYQPQH
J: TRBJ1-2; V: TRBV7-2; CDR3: ASSIRAGANYGYT
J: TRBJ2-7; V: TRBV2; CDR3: ASSEARGGRDYEQY
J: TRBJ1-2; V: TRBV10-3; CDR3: AISEGERDGYT
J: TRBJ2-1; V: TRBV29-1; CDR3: SVETEGGLGYNEQF
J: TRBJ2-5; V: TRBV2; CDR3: ASSDAASGETQY
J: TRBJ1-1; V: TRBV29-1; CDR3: SVEGMEGRAF
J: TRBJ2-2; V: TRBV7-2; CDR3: ASSQSWRTGELF
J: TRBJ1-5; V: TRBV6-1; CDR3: ASSESFTGGLQPQH
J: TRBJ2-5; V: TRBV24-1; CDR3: ATSDPGHHQETQY
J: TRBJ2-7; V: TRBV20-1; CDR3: SAREGYEQY
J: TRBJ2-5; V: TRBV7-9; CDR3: ASSRDRDNETQY
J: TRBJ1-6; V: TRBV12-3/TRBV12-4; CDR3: ASTKEGVLPLH
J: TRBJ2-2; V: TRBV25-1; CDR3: ASSQGAMNTGELF
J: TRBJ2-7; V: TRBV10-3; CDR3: AISGGTSATYEQY
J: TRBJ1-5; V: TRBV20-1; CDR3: SAIDDQPQH
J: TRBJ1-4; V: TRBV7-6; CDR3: ASSAPTNEKLF
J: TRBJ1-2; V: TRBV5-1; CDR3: ASSIVPDNYGYT